A single sample is the source of the 4 T cell receptor beta chains below, sequenced in a study of T-cell memory formation after mild COVID-19. Via MiXCR, TCRdb re-called the 5' RACE reads, giving one row per CDR3 protein. The table lists just over 200,000 distinct CDR3 sequences, approximately 10% of them singletons. The material sequenced was PBMCs or a T cell subset sorted from them (not recorded which). The receptor set was obtained from a man between 18 and 29 years old who had mild COVID-19 (a few samples of this study predate the infection). Cell type and time point are not known.

The J gene is TRBJ1-5, the V gene TRBV20-1; D is uncertain. V was clipped by 6 bases and J by 3 bases, with 15 bases between them. The CDR3 extends over 14 amino acids. The germline V gene has CDR1 DFQATT and CDR2 SNEGSKA (reference sequence). The CDR3, as DNA: TGCAGTGCCCCGGGTGGTAGCATCAATCAGCCCCAGCATTTT. This gives the protein CSAPGGSINQPQHF.

This clonotype came up a few times. This chain joins TRBV9 and TRBJ1-4; D uncertain. V was clipped by 3 bases and J by 3 bases, with 12 bases between them. From germline, CDR1 is SGDLS and CDR2 YYNGEE. The CDR3 is 15 amino acids. The CDR3 sequence is CASSALGASNEKLFF. The CDR3 nucleotides read TGTGCCAGCAGCGCTTTAGGAGCGTCTAATGAAAAACTGTTTTTT.

This clonotype has ten or more counts. V and J are TRBV6-5 and TRBJ2-3; D unresolved. Germline CDR1 is MNHEY and CDR2 is SVGAGI. The CDR3 has 13 amino acids. Trimming shortened V by 3 bases and J by 8 bases, and 12 bases separated the two germline ends. In nucleotides, the CDR3 is TGTGCCAGCAGTTATGGAGCCCCGGGTACGCAGTATTTT. Amino acid sequence: CASSYGAPGTQYF.

This chain links TRBV4-1 with TRBJ2-1; 11 bases fit TRBD2. The CDR3 totals 16 residues. Germline CDR1 reads MGHRA; CDR2 reads YSYEKL. J was trimmed by 6 bases and V by 4 bases; bases with no gene match: 8. CDR3 sequence: CASSRLGLAVPNEQFF. In DNA form, the CDR3 reads TGCGCCAGCAGCCGCTTGGGACTAGCGGTTCCCAATGAGCAGTTCTTC.